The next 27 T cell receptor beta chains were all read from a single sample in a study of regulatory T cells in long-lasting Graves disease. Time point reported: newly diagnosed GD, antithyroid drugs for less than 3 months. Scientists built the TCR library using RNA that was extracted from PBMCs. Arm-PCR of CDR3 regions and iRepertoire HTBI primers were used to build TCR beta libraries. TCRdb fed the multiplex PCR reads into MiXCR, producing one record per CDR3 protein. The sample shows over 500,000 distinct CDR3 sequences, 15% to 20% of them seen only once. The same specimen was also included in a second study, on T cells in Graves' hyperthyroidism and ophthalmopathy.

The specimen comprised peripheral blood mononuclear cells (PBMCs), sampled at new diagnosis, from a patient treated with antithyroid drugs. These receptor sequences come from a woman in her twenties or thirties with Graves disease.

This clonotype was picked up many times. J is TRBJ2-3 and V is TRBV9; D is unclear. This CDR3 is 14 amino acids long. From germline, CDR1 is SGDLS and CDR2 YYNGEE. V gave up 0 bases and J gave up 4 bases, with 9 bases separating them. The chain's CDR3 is CASSVAPPADTQYF. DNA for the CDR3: TGTGCCAGCAGCGTAGCCCCCCCCGCAGATACGCAGTATTTT.

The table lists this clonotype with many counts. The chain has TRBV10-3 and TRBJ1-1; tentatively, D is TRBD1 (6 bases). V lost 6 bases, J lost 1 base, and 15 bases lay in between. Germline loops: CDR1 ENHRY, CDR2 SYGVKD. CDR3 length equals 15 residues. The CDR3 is CAIREGGGRNTEAFF. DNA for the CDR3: TGTGCCATCAGGGAAGGGGGGGGGCGGAACACTGAAGCTTTCTTT.

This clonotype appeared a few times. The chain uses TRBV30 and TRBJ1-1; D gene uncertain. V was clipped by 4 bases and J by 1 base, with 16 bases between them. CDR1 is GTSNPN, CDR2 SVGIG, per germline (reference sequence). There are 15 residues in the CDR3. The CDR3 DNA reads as TGTGCCTGGACCCCTATGGCGGGGAGGAACACTGAAGCTTTCTTT. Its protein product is CAWTPMAGRNTEAFF.

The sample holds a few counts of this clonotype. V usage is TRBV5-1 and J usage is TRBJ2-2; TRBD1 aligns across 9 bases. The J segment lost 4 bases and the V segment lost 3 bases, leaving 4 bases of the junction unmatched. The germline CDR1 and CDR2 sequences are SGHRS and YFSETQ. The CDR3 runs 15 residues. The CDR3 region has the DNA TGCGCCAGCAGCTCGTGGACAGGGGTCACCGGGGAGCTGTTTTTT. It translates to CASSSWTGVTGELFF.

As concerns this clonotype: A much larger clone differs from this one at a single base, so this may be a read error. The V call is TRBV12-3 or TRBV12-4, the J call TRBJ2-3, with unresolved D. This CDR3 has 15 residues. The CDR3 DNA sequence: TGTGTCAGCAGTGGCGACGGCCGAGACACAGATACGCAGTATTTT. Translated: CVSSGDGRDTDTQYF.

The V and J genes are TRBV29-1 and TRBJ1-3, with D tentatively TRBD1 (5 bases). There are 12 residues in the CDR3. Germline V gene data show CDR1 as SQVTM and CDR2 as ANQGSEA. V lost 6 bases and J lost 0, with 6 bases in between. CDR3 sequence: CSVGDSGNTIYF. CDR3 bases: TGCAGCGTGGGGGACTCTGGAAACACCATATATTTT.

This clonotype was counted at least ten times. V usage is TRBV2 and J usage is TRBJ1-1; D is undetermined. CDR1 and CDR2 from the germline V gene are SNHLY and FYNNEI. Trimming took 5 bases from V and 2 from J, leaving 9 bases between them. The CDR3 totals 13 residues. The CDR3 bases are TGTGCCAGCAGTAAGGCGGACAACACTGAAGCTTTCTTT. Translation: CASSKADNTEAFF. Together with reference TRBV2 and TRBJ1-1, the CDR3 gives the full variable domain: EPEVTQTPSHQVTQMGQEVILRCVPISNHLYFYWYRQILGQKVEFLVSFYNNEISEKSEIFDDQFSVERPDGSNFTLKIRSTKLEDSAMYFCASSKADNTEAFFGQGTRLTVV.

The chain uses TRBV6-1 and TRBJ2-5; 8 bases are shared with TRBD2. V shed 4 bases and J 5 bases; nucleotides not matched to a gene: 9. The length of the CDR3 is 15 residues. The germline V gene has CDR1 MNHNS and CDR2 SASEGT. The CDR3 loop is CASSGQAGEAETQYF. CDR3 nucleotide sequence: TGTGCCAGCAGTGGCCAAGCGGGAGAGGCGGAGACCCAGTACTTC.

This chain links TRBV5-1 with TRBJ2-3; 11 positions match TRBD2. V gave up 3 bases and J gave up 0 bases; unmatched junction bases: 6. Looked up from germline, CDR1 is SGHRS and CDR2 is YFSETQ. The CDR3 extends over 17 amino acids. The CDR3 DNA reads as TGCGCCAGCAGCTACGGGACTAGCGGTCCTAGCACAGATACGCAGTATTTT. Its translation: CASSYGTSGPSTDTQYF. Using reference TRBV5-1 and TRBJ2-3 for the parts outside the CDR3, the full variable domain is KAGVTQTPRYLIKTRGQQVTLSCSPISGHRSVSWYQQTPGQGLQFLFEYFSETQRNKGNFPGRFSGRQFSNSRSEMNVSTLELGDSALYLCASSYGTSGPSTDTQYFGPGTRLTVL.

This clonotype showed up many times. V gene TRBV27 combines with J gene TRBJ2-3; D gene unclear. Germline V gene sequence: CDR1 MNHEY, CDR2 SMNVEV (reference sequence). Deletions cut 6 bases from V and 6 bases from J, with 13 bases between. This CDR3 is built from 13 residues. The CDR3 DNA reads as TGTGCCAGCAGCCCCACACTACGGGATACGCAGTATTTT. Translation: CASSPTLRDTQYF.

The CDR3 loop is CASSADRGLRQPQHF. DNA for the CDR3: TGTGCCAGCAGCGCGGACAGGGGGCTGAGGCAGCCCCAGCATTTT. The chain carries TRBV9 and TRBJ1-5, with 11 bases aligning to TRBD1. The CDR3 runs to 15 residues. In germline, CDR1 is SGDLS, CDR2 YYNGEE. V lost 3 bases and J lost 7; bases outside the gene matches: 6.

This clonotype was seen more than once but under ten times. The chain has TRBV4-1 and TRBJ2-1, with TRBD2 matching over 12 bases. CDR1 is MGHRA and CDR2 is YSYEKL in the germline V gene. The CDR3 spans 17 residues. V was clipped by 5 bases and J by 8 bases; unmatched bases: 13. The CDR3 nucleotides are TGCGCCAGCAGCGAAACCGGGACTAGCGGGTGGGGCGATGAGCAGTTCTTC. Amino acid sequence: CASSETGTSGWGDEQFF.

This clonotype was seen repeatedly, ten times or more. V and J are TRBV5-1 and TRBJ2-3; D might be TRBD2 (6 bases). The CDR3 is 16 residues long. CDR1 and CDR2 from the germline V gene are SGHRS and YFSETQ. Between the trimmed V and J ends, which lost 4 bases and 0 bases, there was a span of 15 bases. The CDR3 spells CASSAISGPSTDTQYF. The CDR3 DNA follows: TGCGCCAGCAGCGCGATTAGCGGACCTAGCACAGATACGCAGTATTTT.

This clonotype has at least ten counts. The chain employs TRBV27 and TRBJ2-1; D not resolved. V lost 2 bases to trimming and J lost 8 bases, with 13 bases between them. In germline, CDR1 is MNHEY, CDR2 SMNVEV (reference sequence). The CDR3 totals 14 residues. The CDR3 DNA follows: TGTGCCAGCAGTTTAAGGGCCGAGTTCGATGAGCAGTTCTTC. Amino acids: CASSLRAEFDEQFF.

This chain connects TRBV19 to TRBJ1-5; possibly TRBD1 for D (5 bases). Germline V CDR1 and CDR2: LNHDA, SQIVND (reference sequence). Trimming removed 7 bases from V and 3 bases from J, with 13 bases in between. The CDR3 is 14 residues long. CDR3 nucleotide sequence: TGTGCCAGTATAGCTCGGGGCCTCAATCAGCCCCAGCATTTT. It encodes CASIARGLNQPQHF.

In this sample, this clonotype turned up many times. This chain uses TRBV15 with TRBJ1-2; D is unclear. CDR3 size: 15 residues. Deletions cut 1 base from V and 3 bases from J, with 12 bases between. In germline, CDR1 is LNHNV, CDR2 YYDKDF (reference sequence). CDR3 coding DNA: TGTGCCACCAGCAGAGCCCTGGGCGGGGACTATGGCTACACCTTC. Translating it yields CATSRALGGDYGYTF.

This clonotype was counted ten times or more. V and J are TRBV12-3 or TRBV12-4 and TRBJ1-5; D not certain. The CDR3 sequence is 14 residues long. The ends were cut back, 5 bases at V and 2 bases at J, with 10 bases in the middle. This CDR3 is CASSPHGGNQPQHF. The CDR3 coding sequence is TGTGCCAGCAGTCCCCACGGGGGCAATCAGCCCCAGCATTTT.

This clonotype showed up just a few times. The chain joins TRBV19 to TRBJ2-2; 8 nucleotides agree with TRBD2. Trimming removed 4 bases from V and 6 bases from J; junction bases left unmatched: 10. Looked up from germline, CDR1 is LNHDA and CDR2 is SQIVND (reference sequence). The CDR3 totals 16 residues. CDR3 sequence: CASSTLAGGRPGELFF. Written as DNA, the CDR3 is TGTGCCAGTAGTACCCTGGCGGGGGGTCGACCCGGGGAGCTGTTTTTT.

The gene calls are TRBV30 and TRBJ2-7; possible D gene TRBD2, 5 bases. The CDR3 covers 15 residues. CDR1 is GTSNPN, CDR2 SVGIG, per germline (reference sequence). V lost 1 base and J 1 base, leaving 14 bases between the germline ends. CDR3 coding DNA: TGTGCCTGGAGTGAGATAACCGGGATATCCTACGAGCAGTACTTC. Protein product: CAWSEITGISYEQYF. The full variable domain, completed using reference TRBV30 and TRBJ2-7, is SQTIHQWPATLVQPVGSPLSLECTVEGTSNPNLYWYRQAAGRGLQLLFYSVGIGQISSEVPQNLSASRPQDRQFILSSKKLLLSDSGFYLCAWSEITGISYEQYFGPGTRLTVT.

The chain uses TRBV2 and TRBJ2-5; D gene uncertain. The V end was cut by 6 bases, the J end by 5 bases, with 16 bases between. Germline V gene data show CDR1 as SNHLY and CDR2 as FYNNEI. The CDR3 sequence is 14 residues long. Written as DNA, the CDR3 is TGTGCCAGCAGCCCTTCCGGAGTCTTGGAGACCCAGTACTTC. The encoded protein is CASSPSGVLETQYF.

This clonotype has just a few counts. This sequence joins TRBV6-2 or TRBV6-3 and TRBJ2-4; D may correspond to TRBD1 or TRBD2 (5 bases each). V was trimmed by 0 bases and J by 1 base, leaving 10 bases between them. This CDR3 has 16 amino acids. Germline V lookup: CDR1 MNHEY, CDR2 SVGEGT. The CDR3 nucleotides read TGTGCCAGCAGTTACTCCGGGACGGGGGCCAAAAACATTCAGTACTTC. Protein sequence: CASSYSGTGAKNIQYF.

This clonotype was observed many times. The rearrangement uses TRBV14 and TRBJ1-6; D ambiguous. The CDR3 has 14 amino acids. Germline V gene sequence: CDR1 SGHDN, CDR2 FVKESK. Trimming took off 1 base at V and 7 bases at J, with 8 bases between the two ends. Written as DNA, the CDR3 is TGTGCCAGCAGCCAAGCCGGGTGGAATTCACCCCTCCACTTT. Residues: CASSQAGWNSPLHF.

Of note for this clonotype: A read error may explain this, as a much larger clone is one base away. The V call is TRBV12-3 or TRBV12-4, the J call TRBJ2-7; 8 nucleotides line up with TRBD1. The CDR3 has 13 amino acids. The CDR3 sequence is CASSSDRDHERYF. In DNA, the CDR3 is TGTGCCAGCAGTTCGGACAGGGACCACGAGCGGTACTTC.

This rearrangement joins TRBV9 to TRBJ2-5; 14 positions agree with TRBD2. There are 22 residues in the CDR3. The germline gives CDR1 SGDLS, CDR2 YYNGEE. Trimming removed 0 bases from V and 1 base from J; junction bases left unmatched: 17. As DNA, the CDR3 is TGTGCCAGCAGCGTAGCGTCCGTGACTAGCGGGAGGGCTTATTCGAGCCAAGAGACCCAGTACTTC. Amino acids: CASSVASVTSGRAYSSQETQYF.

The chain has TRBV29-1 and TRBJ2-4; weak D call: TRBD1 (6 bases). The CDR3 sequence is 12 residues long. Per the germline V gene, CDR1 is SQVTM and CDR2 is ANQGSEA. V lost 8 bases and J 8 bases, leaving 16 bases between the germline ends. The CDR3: CSYREQGYIQYF. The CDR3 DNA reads TGCAGCTACCGGGAACAGGGATACATTCAGTACTTC.

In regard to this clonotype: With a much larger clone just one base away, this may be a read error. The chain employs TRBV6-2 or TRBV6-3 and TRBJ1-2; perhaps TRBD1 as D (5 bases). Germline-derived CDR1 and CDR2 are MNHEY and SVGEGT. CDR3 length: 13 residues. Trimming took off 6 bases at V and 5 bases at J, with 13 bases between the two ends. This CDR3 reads CASRAQDIYGYTF. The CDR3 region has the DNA TGTGCCAGCAGAGCACAGGATATATATGGCTACACCTTC.

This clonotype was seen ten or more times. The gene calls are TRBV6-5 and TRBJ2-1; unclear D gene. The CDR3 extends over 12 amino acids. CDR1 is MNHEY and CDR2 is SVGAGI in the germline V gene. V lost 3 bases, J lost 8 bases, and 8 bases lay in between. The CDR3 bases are TGTGCCAGCAGTTATCGCAATCATGAGCAGTTCTTC. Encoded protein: CASSYRNHEQFF.